Included here is one T cell receptor (beta chain) sequence, with context. This clonotype appeared many times. Its antigen is currently not known. Base qualities were left out, and no much larger clone turns up one base away. Graves' hyperthyroidism was defined as stable when no progression to ophthalmopathy occurred over 18 months of follow-up. Hyperthyroidism patients were newly diagnosed, had a disease duration of under 2 months, and were aged 18 to 65 years. The study excluded patients with uncontrolled infections, other autoimmune diseases, pregnancy or lactation. Clinical symptoms, serum thyroxine and TRAb, thyroid ultrasound, and orbital computed tomography formed the basis for the diagnoses. PBMCs were isolated from more than 8 ml of fresh peripheral blood by Ficoll-Paque density gradient centrifugation. Total RNA was extracted with Trizol reagent, and quality was checked on an Agilent 2100 Bioanalyzer.

The data were taken from a study of T cells in Graves' hyperthyroidism and ophthalmopathy (dated by TCRdb to the late 2010s). At the level of the whole study: Peripheral blood samples were taken at the time of initial diagnosis, prior to any treatment. An independent validation cohort of around 19 hyperthyroidism patients and about 16 patients who later progressed to ophthalmopathy tested prospective prediction of ophthalmopathy. The 100 discovery patients were randomly split 7:3 into training and test sets. After sampling, hyperthyroidism patients received methimazole starting at 30 mg daily, and ophthalmopathy patients received high-dose intravenous methylprednisolone. To identify distinguishing TCR V-J signatures, a discovery cohort of roughly 100 patients was used, comprising 40 to 45 with Graves' ophthalmopathy and approximately 57 with stable Graves' hyperthyroidism. TCR Vbeta CDR3 sequencing of 130 to 150 peripheral blood samples (over 40 ophthalmopathy, 70 to 85 hyperthyroidism and approximately 17 progressor patients) is reported in the paper. In addition, the study compared T-cell repertoires in thyroid tissue and in blood from about 6 Graves' hyperthyroidism patients. Broad study findings and their caveats: Ophthalmopathy was separated from stable hyperthyroidism by a 13 V-J signature model, with about 86% sensitivity and just over 81% specificity obtained in cross-validation and 80%/75% obtained in testing. Most expanded thyroid clonotypes (frequency above 0.001) were also detected in blood, a finding suggesting that blood repertoires may reflect thyroid immune responses. During validation, the model predicted progression to ophthalmopathy a median of around 6 months ahead of onset, with almost 71% sensitivity and 72% to 85% specificity. No statistical method was used to fix the sample size in advance, and group allocation was not hidden from the investigators.

The TCR beta CDR3 regions were amplified from the RNA transcripts. The TCR CDR3 was subjected to a first round of RT-PCR using the HTBI primer set and the Qiagen OneStep RT-PCR kit. Libraries were constructed in a second round of multiplex PCR, after which size selection and purification were carried out. Sequencing of the libraries was done on an Illumina HiSeq2000 using paired-end 100 bp reads. In the original analysis: SOAPnuke was used to process the raw data, removing reads that contained adapters or uncalled bases, had a mean Phred below 15, or lacked an exact match to the constant primer or identifier. COPE v1.2.5 was used to merge high-quality paired reads, and clonotypes were defined as unique nucleotide sequences. Clonotypes were aligned to IMGT TRBV, TRBD and TRBJ reference segments using MiTCR v1.1. Only V-J combinations with frequency above 0.0001, covering roughly 99% of repertoires, were analysed. A TCS score was defined as the ratio of F50 (clonal expansion) to E x V (chaos), with BLOSUM62-based TCRdist applied between CDR3 peptides within each V-J. Welch's t-statistics and random forest reduced 514 V-J features to 10 to 15, which were used in a naive Bayes classifier (R e1071). TCRdb handled the public reads itself, with Q25 trimming in fastp and clone calling in MiXCR, and kept productive beta chains. Identical CDR3 protein sequences are pooled into one entry, listed with their most common genes and DNA. The V and J calls and clone size are TCRdb's, not the authors'. This sample holds over 150,000 distinct CDR3 sequences; about a sixth were observed only once. About 56% of the sample lies in the top ten.

The receptor was derived from a woman aged 45-60 years with Graves' hyperthyroidism. The sequencing sample was made of blood.

DNA sequence: TGCAGTGCTCAGAGGGTAGCTACATCTGAGTCCGTTGAGACCCAGTACTTC. Translated, this gives CSAQRVATSESVETQYF. In this chain, TRBV20-1 is recombined with TRBJ2-5; D gene: possibly TRBD2, on 5 matching bases. The CDR3, cysteine through phenylalanine, is 17 amino acids long. This entry keeps only the CDR3 DNA: 51 bases, framed from base 1. At the junction V is shortened by 5 bases and J by 5 bases, with 27 bases in between. The CDR1 and CDR2 encoded by the germline V gene (reference sequence) are DFQATT and SNEGSKA.